The 2 T cell receptor beta chains below come from one sample, sequenced in a study of cytomegalovirus exposure and HLA in healthy donors. PCR amplification relied on 60 Vbeta primers (plus 13 Jbeta primers). Sequenced by immunoSEQ multiplex PCR; TCRdb stores in-frame clones only, minus some. Of 33,000 or so clones listed, 76% are singletons. Sequenced material: PBMCs. The receptors stem from a woman in her twenties or thirties in good health and CMV-seropositive.

This chain links TRBV25-1 with TRBJ1-4, with D possibly being TRBD1 (6 bases). The CDR3 sequence is 16 residues long. V lost 6 bases and J lost 6, with 20 bases in between. The germline V gene encodes CDR1 MGHDK and CDR2 SYGVNS. The CDR3: CASSSYGGGADEKLFF. CDR3 nucleotides: TGTGCCAGCAGCTCCTATGGGGGGGGCGCCGATGAAAAACTGTTTTTT.

The gene calls are TRBV6-5 and TRBJ1-5, with a possible D match to TRBD1 (6 bases). This CDR3 has 15 amino acids. V was shortened by 6 bases and J by 0 bases, with 12 bases between the two germline ends. Germline V gene data show CDR1 as MNHEY and CDR2 as SVGAGI. CDR3: CASRLDRSSNQPQHF. The CDR3 DNA is TGTGCCAGCAGACTGGACAGATCTAGCAATCAGCCCCAGCATTTT.